This T cell receptor beta chain derives from a study of cytomegalovirus exposure and HLA in healthy donors (dated by TCRdb to about 2017). Some background on the complete study: In an earlier analysis of 587 of the donors, roughly 300 Gb of sequence data and some 120 million unique TCR beta sequences from about 179 million T cells were reported. An early release that covered about 600 HLA-typed donors contained about 300 gigabases of sequencing data and tens of millions of unique TCR sequences. Of the roughly 430 genotyped donors, over 70% fell in the genetic ancestry cluster associated with self-reported Caucasian donors. The aim of the study was to test whether cataloging public T cell receptors could identify signatures of past pathogen exposure. The study profiled the T cell repertoires of hundreds of subjects by immunosequencing and related them to cytomegalovirus serostatus. Along with the approximately 650-subject first cohort, a separate validation cohort of about 110 different subjects was used. To predict cytomegalovirus infection status, the study combined high-throughput TCR immunosequencing, statistical association of individual TCRs with disease status, and machine learning. A later analysis re-examined previously published TCR beta repertoires from over 500 donors and added high-resolution HLA genotyping to investigate patterns of TCR occurrence. In the later analysis, no new phenotypic data were used to find candidate immune exposures; instead, reliance was placed on TCR beta sequences and their occurrence across donors. An earlier analysis of 500 to 750 of the donors applied high-throughput TCR beta sequencing to assess whether each TCR beta V gene segment acted as functional or pseudogenic. Alongside the repertoire data, information on donor age, sex, ethnicity and CMV serostatus was compiled. A later genetic analysis took genome-wide SNP genotypes for about 65% of the 666 donors and used that subset as a discovery cohort. All discovery cohort repertoires had been generated using a single sequencing platform. HLA typing covered class I and class II loci at four-digit resolution. The number of donors typed differed by locus, with roughly 629-640 for A, B, C, DRB1 and DQB1, roughly 520 for DQA1, 600 to 610 for DPA1, and around 460 for DPB1. Because of strong linkage in the cohort, 4 to 6 DR-DQ haplotypes were treated as single units for association and clustering. Across approximately 400 genotyped donors of the cohort, an average of roughly 250,000 unique TCR beta nucleotide sequences per donor were sequenced, and around 20% of those sequences were non-productive.

The cohort consisted of approximately 670 healthy bone marrow donors. At the time of sampling, every cohort member was nominally healthy, though immune exposures that went unrecorded were likely present. The donor tested CMV seropositive, placing the donor among the 250 to 300 seropositive members of the cohort. Every donor gave a peripheral blood sample, and the peripheral blood mononuclear cells from that sample were used for TCR beta sequencing. Genomic DNA was extracted from the blood cell samples with the Qiagen DNeasy Blood Extraction Kit. CDR1 LNHDA and CDR2 SQIVND were looked up in the germline V gene (reference sequence). From the cysteine up to the phenylalanine, the CDR3 has a length of 14 residues. Here the CDR3 DNA is all that survives: 42 bases in frame from base 1. V has 6 bases trimmed and J has 9 bases trimmed; junction bases matching no gene number 11. On this clone: The antigen this receptor binds is unknown. Base qualities were left out, and no much larger clone turns up one base away.

The method behind the library was the immunoSEQ multiplex PCR assay. A mixture of 60 forward primers for TCR Vbeta segments and 13 reverse primers for TCR Jbeta segments was used in the multiplex PCR. The CDR3 region of rearranged TCR beta genes was amplified from genomic DNA with a multiplex PCR assay. The Illumina HiSeq System was used to sequence the amplified TCR beta libraries as 87-base-pair reads. The published analysis was carried out like this. In a later analysis, roughly 80 million unique TCR beta chains were counted across the approximately 670 repertoires, and some 10 million of these chains were shared by at least two donors. Raw reads were error-corrected and collapsed into unique sequences by a nearest-neighbor algorithm in which closely related sequences were merged to remove PCR and sequencing errors. CDR3 sequences were aligned to IMGT reference sequences to assign V, D and J gene segments. For a sequence to be retained, a match of at least six nucleotides was required to both a V gene segment and a J gene segment. Rearrangements were classified as productive when the CDR3 lacked stop codons and remained in frame with V and J, and all other rearrangements were classified as non-productive. Following IMGT convention, CDR3 was defined as the stretch from the second conserved V-encoded cysteine to the conserved J-encoded phenylalanine. Sequences without an unambiguous match to a single V gene segment were excluded from the earlier analysis of about 600 of the donors. An earlier analysis of some 610 of the donors called V segments functional above 56.7% productive rearrangements and segregating when the between-donor standard deviation exceeded 5%. A statistical classification framework was built to diagnose cytomegalovirus status from the catalog of TCR beta chain sequences. In a later analysis, TCR nucleotide sequences were compared against IMGT/GENE-DB human TR gene sequences so that V and J genes could be assigned. The TCRdist pipeline was used in a later analysis to assign CDR3 sequences and most-parsimonious VDJ recombination scenarios. In a later analysis, every TCR beta chain was defined by the combination of its CDR3 amino acid sequence and its V-gene family, and reads without a unique V-gene family were dropped. In a later analysis, 450 to 600 highly shared, low-generation-probability nucleotide sequences were removed to address suspected cross-contamination and a sequencing artifact. In a later analysis, a clonal expansion index was calculated for each public chain from normalized within-repertoire ranks of inferred template counts. In a later analysis, generation probabilities were computed using a VDJ recombination model fitted to out-of-frame rearrangements, and the results were checked against IGoR. A later analysis scored TCR-TCR, TCR-HLA and TCR-CMV co-occurrence with hypergeometric tests, applying a repertoire-size bias correction to TCR pairs. In a later analysis, false discovery rates were estimated by permuting HLA or CMV assignments 20 times. In a later analysis, co-occurring TCRs were grouped using DBSCAN, and TCRdist sequence similarity was added for clustering within HLA-allele-positive subsets. Repertoires with fewer than 30,000 or more than 120,000 public chains were left out of co-occurrence clustering, as were a handful of repertoires with anomalous nucleotide sharing. The clones in this table, taken by TCRdb from immuneACCESS, are in-frame only. Not every clone is retained; where verified, under half of the shortfall comes from an unresolved V gene, and the cause of the rest is unknown. The V and J calls and clone size were taken over from that table, and D and trimming were inferred from the DNA. The sample data list about 160,000 clones, and 60% to 75% of these were observed just once. The ten biggest clones cover 2.5% to 3% of the sample.

General conclusions and limits of the study: For the cohort, immune exposure information was limited to CMV serostatus. Correlated functional status among segregating V segments might reflect linkage disequilibrium, but an unknown experimental factor could not be ruled out. Because counts were too low, about 15 rarely observed V segments, including chromosome 9 orphons, were left out of the earlier analysis of 587 of the donors. A later analysis reported that several top co-occurrence clusters appeared linked to parvovirus B19, influenza, CMV and Epstein-Barr virus. In a later genetic analysis, a missense DCLRE1C variant was associated with V-gene and J-gene trimming of TCR beta chains, and the association was replicated in an independent cohort. The sequencing pipeline was judged likely to have produced a cluster of highly shared sequence variants as a technical artifact. Presence/absence analyses assumed roughly uniform sequencing depth across donors, an assumption that may not hold. The classifier was reported to diagnose cytomegalovirus status with high specificity and sensitivity in both the original cohort and the validation cohort. The 87-base-pair reads could not distinguish some IMGT-functional V segments, including TRBV6-2 and TRBV6-3, so those segments were excluded. In a later analysis, HLA-associated TCR beta chains showed more clonal expansion and lower generation probabilities than non-associated chains that were equally common. The authors suggested that the approach could potentially be extended to other disease states and immunological phenotypes. According to a later genetic analysis, donors in an Asian-associated ancestry cluster had fewer N-insertions in productive TCRs than the approximately 670-donor mean. Because some donors lacked HLA typing at each locus, the association tests relied only on the typed subset. When HLA alleles, especially DR and DQ, strongly co-occurred, TCR associations were difficult to assign to individual alleles. Specific HLA alleles were associated with 15,000 to 20,000 TCR beta sequences at a false discovery rate of 0.05 in a later analysis. According to a later analysis, most CMV-associated TCR beta chains appeared to be HLA-restricted, and the HLA associations seemed to be driven largely by CMV exposure. In the study, about 150 TCR beta chains were listed as associated with cytomegalovirus. Most TCR sequences were seen in very few donors, while some public TCRs were found in many individuals. In an earlier analysis of 587 of the donors, most TCR beta V segments appeared in productive rearrangements about 87% or about 30% of the time, broadly matching IMGT annotations. A further reported finding was that TCR beta sequences accurately predicted the HLA-A and HLA-B alleles for most subjects in the first cohort. Only TCR beta chains were sequenced in this cohort, and the absence of alpha or paired-chain data limited detectable features. In vitro tests confirmed that a few of the cytomegalovirus-associated TCR beta chains recognize cytomegalovirus antigens. A later analysis found that TCR association rates varied across HLA loci, with DRB1 alleles showing the most associated TCRs and HLA-C alleles the fewest.

The V and J genes are TRBV19 and TRBJ1-5, and 7 junction bases match TRBD1. The source of this sequence is a woman aged 45-65 years in good health and CMV-seropositive. The sequencing sample was made of PBMCs. CDR3 sequence: CASSPGQVQGPQHF. In nucleotide form, the sequence is TGTGCCAGTAGCCCCGGACAGGTTCAAGGGCCCCAGCATTTT. With the rest looked up from the reference TRBV19 and TRBJ1-5 genes rather than sequenced, the full variable domain is DGGITQSPKYLFRKEGQNVTLSCEQNLNHDAMYWYRQDPGQGLRLIYYSQIVNDFQKGDIAEGYSVSREKKESFPLTVTSAQKNPTAFYLCASSPGQVQGPQHFGDGTRLSIL.